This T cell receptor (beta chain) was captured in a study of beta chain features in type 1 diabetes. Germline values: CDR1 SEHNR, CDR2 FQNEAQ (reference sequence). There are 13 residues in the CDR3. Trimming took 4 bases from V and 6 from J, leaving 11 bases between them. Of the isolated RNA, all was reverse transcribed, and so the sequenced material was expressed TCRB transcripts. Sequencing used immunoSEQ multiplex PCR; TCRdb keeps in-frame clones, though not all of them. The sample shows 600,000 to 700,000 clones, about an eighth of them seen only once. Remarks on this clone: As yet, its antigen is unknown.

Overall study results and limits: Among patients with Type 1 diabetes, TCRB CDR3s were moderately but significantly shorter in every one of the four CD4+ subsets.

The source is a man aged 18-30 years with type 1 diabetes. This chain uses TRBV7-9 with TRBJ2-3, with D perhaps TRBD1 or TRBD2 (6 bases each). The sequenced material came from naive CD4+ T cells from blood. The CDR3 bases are TGTGCCAGCAGCTCCACGGGGGCGGATACGCAGTATTTT. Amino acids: CASSSTGADTQYF.